The 32 T cell receptor beta chains given below trace back to one sample, sequenced in a study of shared clonotypes between healthy human individuals. Assay used: immunoSEQ multiplex PCR; TCRdb lists only in-frame clones, some missing. The profile shows a few million clones, about 94% of them singletons. The sample was naive CD4+ T cells sorted from blood. Documented subset: CD45RA+ positively selected. The receptors stem from a man aged 18-30 years in good health.

In the case of this clone: Other DNA sequences within the sample encode an identical CDR3. J is TRBJ2-5 and V is TRBV6-5; D unclear. CDR1 is MNHEY, CDR2 SVGAGI, per germline. The V end lost 5 bases, the J end lost 4 bases, and 8 bases lay between the germline ends. The CDR3 consists of 12 residues. CDR3 loop: CASSRLGETQYF. The CDR3 nucleotides read TGTGCCAGCAGTCGTTTGGGAGAGACCCAGTACTTC.

The rearrangement uses TRBV5-1 and TRBJ2-1; 10 bases are a match to TRBD1. The CDR3 extends over 15 amino acids. V trimming: 4 bases; J trimming: 4 bases; junction bases outside the gene matches: 5. The germline V gene encodes CDR1 SGHRS and CDR2 YFSETQ. The CDR3 DNA sequence: TGCGCCAGCAGCAACCCGGGACAGGGGTACAATGAGCAGTTCTTC. Residues: CASSNPGQGYNEQFF.

This clone was observed once. Distinct nucleotide sequences in the sample also encode this CDR3. The V gene is TRBV5-1, the J gene TRBJ2-1; no clear D gene. Germline V CDR1 and CDR2: SGHRS, YFSETQ. Trimming shortened V by 0 bases and J by 0 bases, and 7 bases separated the two germline ends. This CDR3 contains 15 residues. The CDR3 reads CASSLVLSSYNEQFF. DNA of the CDR3: TGCGCCAGCAGCTTGGTTTTGAGCTCCTACAATGAGCAGTTCTTC.

This chain connects TRBV5-4 to TRBJ1-2, with D possibly TRBD1 on 6 matching bases. The CDR3 is 16 amino acids. Germline V lookup: CDR1 SGHNT, CDR2 YYREEE (reference sequence). V lost 4 bases, J lost 6 bases, and 22 bases lay in between. The CDR3: CASSLKTGFTLDGYTF. DNA of the CDR3: TGTGCCAGCAGCCTGAAAACAGGGTTTACCCTGGATGGCTACACCTTC.

This chain connects TRBV9 to TRBJ2-1; 9 bases match TRBD2. CDR3 size: 16 residues. V gave up 1 base and J gave up 10 bases; unmatched junction bases: 12. Germline assignment: CDR1 SGDLS and CDR2 YYNGEE. The CDR3 nucleotides read TGTGCCAGCAGCGTATGGGTAGCGGGAGTCGCTGGGGAGCAGTTCTTC. Translated: CASSVWVAGVAGEQFF.

The CDR3 nucleotides read TGTGCCAGCTCACTCGGACAGGGTAAAAACATTCAGTACTTC. The encoded protein is CASSLGQGKNIQYF. The V gene is TRBV18, the J gene TRBJ2-4, with TRBD1 matching over 8 bases. The germline V gene has CDR1 KGHSH and CDR2 LQKENI. The CDR3 sequence is 14 residues long. The V and J ends lost 4 bases and 4 bases, in that order; junction bases with no gene match: 3.

A remark on this clone: Other DNA sequences from this sample encode an identical CDR3 as well. The chain couples TRBV18 to TRBJ1-2; possibly TRBD1 for D (6 bases). The ends were cut back, 3 bases at V and 1 base at J, with 9 bases in the middle. Germline-derived CDR1 and CDR2 are KGHSH and LQKENI. The CDR3 has 14 residues. CDR3 sequence (DNA): TGTGCCAGCTCACCGGCAGGGGATAACTATGGCTACACCTTC. Translated, it gives CASSPAGDNYGYTF.

The chain couples TRBV6-1 to TRBJ2-7; tentative D call: TRBD2 (5 bases). From germline, CDR1 is MNHNS and CDR2 SASEGT. Trimming pared 4 bases from V and 3 bases from J, leaving 13 bases between. The CDR3 is made up of 14 amino acids. The CDR3: CASSVGGPRYEQYF. The DNA of the CDR3 is TGTGCCAGCAGTGTGGGCGGGCCCCGCTACGAGCAGTACTTC.

The chain joins TRBV18 to TRBJ2-7; 14 bases are shared with TRBD2. The CDR3 has 15 residues. Germline lookup yields CDR1 KGHSH and CDR2 LQKENI. V dropped 4 bases and J dropped 8; count of bases not matched to a gene: 7. For the CDR3, the DNA is TGTGCCAGCTCACTCGTTGGGACTAGCGGGAGCCAGCAGTACTTC. This sequence encodes CASSLVGTSGSQQYF.

Turning to this clone: Additional DNA sequences in this sample encode the identical CDR3. V usage is TRBV5-4 and J usage is TRBJ2-2; 9 nucleotides agree with TRBD1. J was trimmed by 5 bases and V by 3 bases; bases with no gene match: 2. The germline V gene encodes CDR1 SGHNT and CDR2 YYREEE (reference sequence). The CDR3 has 14 residues. DNA of the CDR3: TGTGCCAGCAGCTGGGGACAGGGTACCGGGGAGCTGTTTTTT. Its translation is CASSWGQGTGELFF.

With respect to this clone: The same CDR3 arises from other DNA sequences in this sample as well. The V gene is TRBV4-1, the J gene TRBJ2-2; TRBD1 matches at 11 bases. V trimming: 3 bases; J trimming: 4 bases; junction bases outside the gene matches: 1. The CDR3 has 15 residues. Germline V CDR1 and CDR2: MGHRA, YSYEKL. The CDR3 coding sequence is TGCGCCAGCAGCCAGGACAGGGGGCCCACCGGGGAGCTGTTTTTT. Its protein is CASSQDRGPTGELFF.

The chain uses TRBV6-1 and TRBJ2-7; a possible D gene is TRBD1 (5 bases). The germline CDR1 and CDR2 sequences are MNHNS and SASEGT. CDR3 length: 14 residues. V shed 4 bases and J shed 2 bases, with 12 bases lying between them. Written as DNA, the CDR3 is TGTGCCAGCAGTGTCGCCCTAGGGGCCTACGAGCAGTACTTC. Translation gives CASSVALGAYEQYF.

V gene TRBV10-3 combines with J gene TRBJ1-1, with 7 bases that match TRBD1. CDR1 and CDR2 from the germline V gene are ENHRY and SYGVKD. The CDR3 spans 14 residues. V lost 3 bases to trimming and J lost 8 bases; unmatched junction nucleotides: 9. DNA of the CDR3: TGTGCCATCAGTGAAAGGACAGGCGGAGAGGAAGCTTTCTTT. This encodes CAISERTGGEEAFF.

The chain has TRBV5-1 and TRBJ2-3; the D is unclear. Germline CDR1 SGHRS, CDR2 YFSETQ. V gave up 4 bases and J gave up 4 bases, with 16 bases separating them. There are 15 residues in the CDR3. Here the CDR3 DNA reads TGCGCCAGCAGCATAGGGCGGACCCGCGCAGATACGCAGTATTTT. Translating gives CASSIGRTRADTQYF.

V is TRBV18 and J is TRBJ1-3, with D hard to call. V was clipped by 2 bases and J by 9 bases, with 14 bases between them. CDR3 length: 14 residues. Germline values: CDR1 KGHSH, CDR2 LQKENI. The CDR3 region is CASSPIIPMATIYF. Here the CDR3 DNA reads TGTGCCAGCTCACCAATAATCCCTATGGCCACCATATATTTT.

V gene TRBV7-9 combines with J gene TRBJ1-3; unclear D gene. The CDR3 length is 11 residues. CDR1 is SEHNR, CDR2 FQNEAQ, per germline (reference sequence). Trimming removed 5 bases from V and 8 bases from J, with 7 bases in between. Written as DNA, the CDR3 is TGTGCCAGCAGCGAAACGGACACCATATATTTT. This gives the protein CASSETDTIYF.

The chain is built from TRBV7-2 and TRBJ1-6, with D unclear. The CDR3 runs to 13 residues. Germline V gives CDR1 SGHTA, CDR2 FQGNSA. The V end was cut by 5 bases, the J end by 9 bases, with 11 bases between. In DNA, the CDR3 is TGTGCCAGCAGCCAACATTGGGGTTCACCCCTCCACTTT. This sequence encodes CASSQHWGSPLHF.

The V call is TRBV13, the J call TRBJ2-3, with D perhaps TRBD1 (6 bases). The germline V gene has CDR1 PRHDT and CDR2 FYEKMQ (reference sequence). With 6 bases removed from V and 6 bases from J, the gap between germline ends came to 16 bases. This CDR3 has 14 amino acids. The CDR3 region is CASSHSGGGDTQYF. The CDR3 DNA is TGTGCCAGCAGTCACTCTGGGGGCGGGGATACGCAGTATTTT.

This clone was detected only once. Other DNA sequences in this specimen translate into the identical CDR3. The J gene is TRBJ2-5, the V gene TRBV30, with 7 bases matching TRBD1. Germline loops: CDR1 GTSNPN, CDR2 SVGIG (reference sequence). Losses at the gene ends were 5 bases for V and 5 bases for J; bases not matched to a gene: 2. The CDR3 covers 11 residues. The CDR3 is CAWAGGETQYF. CDR3 nucleotide sequence: TGTGCCTGGGCAGGGGGTGAGACCCAGTACTTC.

This clone appeared a single time. This chain connects TRBV11-2 to TRBJ2-1; no definite D call. CDR3 length: 15 residues. The germline V and J ends were trimmed by 5 bases and 4 bases, with 15 bases remaining between them. Germline V gene data show CDR1 as SGHAT and CDR2 as FQNNGV. The CDR3 reads CASSRPTQRYNEQFF. The CDR3 DNA is TGTGCCAGCAGCCGTCCGACTCAGAGGTACAATGAGCAGTTCTTC.

With respect to this clone: This same CDR3 is encoded by further DNA sequences in the sample. The chain couples TRBV2 to TRBJ2-5; D might be TRBD2 (5 bases). V was pared by 6 bases and J by 4 bases, with 6 bases between. The CDR3 is 11 residues long. Germline assignment: CDR1 SNHLY and CDR2 FYNNEI. The CDR3 spells CASSEGETQYF. The CDR3 region has the DNA TGTGCCAGCAGCGAGGGAGAGACCCAGTACTTC.

The CDR3 bases are TGTGCCAGCAGCGAACCGACTTTGGGGGGAGAATACGAGCAGTACTTC. Protein product: CASSEPTLGGEYEQYF. The chain couples TRBV7-2 to TRBJ2-7; tentative D call: TRBD2 (6 bases). The germline V and J ends were trimmed by 5 bases and 4 bases, with 21 bases remaining between them. Germline CDR1 is SGHTA and CDR2 is FQGNSA. The CDR3 covers 16 residues.

The chain joins TRBV5-4 to TRBJ2-5; TRBD2 is a possible D gene (6 bases). The germline V and J ends were trimmed by 5 bases and 0 bases, with 14 bases remaining between them. This CDR3 spans 15 amino acids. In germline, CDR1 is SGHNT, CDR2 YYREEE (reference sequence). The CDR3 here is CASRTGTSYQETQYF. As DNA, the CDR3 is TGTGCCAGCAGAACCGGGACTTCGTACCAAGAGACCCAGTACTTC.

The chain recombines TRBV11-2 with TRBJ1-3, with TRBD1 matching 7 bases. Germline CDR1 SGHAT, CDR2 FQNNGV. Unmatched junction bases numbered 2, after V lost 5 bases and J lost 4 bases. This CDR3 has 13 amino acids. The CDR3 DNA reads as TGTGCCAGCAGCGAACAGGGGGGAAACACCATATATTTT. Protein product: CASSEQGGNTIYF.

The V and J genes are TRBV11-2 and TRBJ2-3; 12 nucleotides match TRBD2. The germline CDR1 and CDR2 sequences are SGHAT and FQNNGV. J gave up 0 bases and V 5 bases, and 3 bases lay outside the gene matches. The length of the CDR3 is 16 residues. In DNA form, the CDR3 reads TGTGCCAGCAGCCCCGGGACTAGCGGGAGCACAGATACGCAGTATTTT. Its translation: CASSPGTSGSTDTQYF.

V gene TRBV6-5 combines with J gene TRBJ2-2, with D possibly called TRBD1 or TRBD2 (5 bases each). Between the trimmed V and J ends, which lost 5 bases and 4 bases, there was a span of 11 bases. CDR1 and CDR2 from the germline V gene are MNHEY and SVGAGI. This CDR3 spans 14 amino acids. CDR3 nucleotides: TGTGCCAGCAGTCGGGACGGAGGCACCGGGGAGCTGTTTTTT. Its translation: CASSRDGGTGELFF.

The chain employs TRBV2 and TRBJ2-2, with D maybe TRBD2 (6 bases). The germline V gene encodes CDR1 SNHLY and CDR2 FYNNEI. Trimming took 4 bases from V and 1 from J, leaving 13 bases between them. The CDR3 has 16 amino acids. The CDR3 spells CASSVGGSGNTGELFF. In nucleotides, the CDR3 is TGTGCCAGCAGTGTTGGTGGTAGCGGGAACACCGGGGAGCTGTTTTTT. Full variable domain (remainder filled in from reference TRBV2 and TRBJ2-2): EPEVTQTPSHQVTQMGQEVILRCVPISNHLYFYWYRQILGQKVEFLVSFYNNEISEKSEIFDDQFSVERPDGSNFTLKIRSTKLEDSAMYFCASSVGGSGNTGELFFGEGSRLTVL.

The J gene is TRBJ2-7, the V gene TRBV25-1; D may be TRBD2 (5 bases). Germline CDR1 is MGHDK and CDR2 is SYGVNS. Trimming took off 7 bases at V and 7 bases at J, with 17 bases between the two ends. The CDR3 length is 13 residues. As DNA, the CDR3 is TGTGCCAGCACCCCAGCTGGGAGAGAGGAGCAGTACTTC. It encodes CASTPAGREEQYF.

The V and J genes are TRBV6-1 and TRBJ2-5, with a tentative D call TRBD2 (5 bases). CDR1 is MNHNS, CDR2 SASEGT, per germline. V lost 6 bases to trimming and J lost 4 bases, with 12 bases between them. This CDR3 spans 13 amino acids. DNA of the CDR3: TGTGCCAGCAGCCCTAGAGGAGGAGAGACCCAGTACTTC. Encoded protein: CASSPRGGETQYF.

V usage is TRBV23-1 and J usage is TRBJ2-3; 7 nucleotides align to TRBD1. TRBV23-1 is annotated as an ORF whose role is uncertain. There are 13 residues in the CDR3. The J segment lost 4 bases and the V segment lost 6 bases, leaving 4 bases of the junction unmatched. CDR3 sequence reads: CASRRQGPDTQYF. As DNA, the CDR3 is TGCGCCAGCAGGAGACAGGGCCCAGATACGCAGTATTTT.

The rearrangement links TRBV7-2 to TRBJ2-1; D perhaps matches TRBD2 (5 bases). CDR1 and CDR2 from the germline V gene are SGHTA and FQGNSA. The CDR3 loop spans 15 amino acids. V lost 2 bases and J 5 bases, leaving 13 bases between the germline ends. Here the CDR3 DNA reads TGTGCCAGCAGCTTACTTAGCGTTCTTGACAATGAGCAGTTCTTC. Amino acid sequence: CASSLLSVLDNEQFF.

About this clone: The junction and the germline gene differ at one end; a read error may be behind it. The rearrangement links TRBV7-7 to TRBJ2-1; TRBD2 matches 8 bases. This CDR3 is 14 amino acids long. Germline-derived CDR1 and CDR2 are SSHAT and FNYEAQ (reference sequence). CDR3 region: CASSLAGLANEQFF. The CDR3 nucleotides read TGTGCTAGCAGCTTAGCCGGACTAGCCAATGAGCAGTTCTTC.